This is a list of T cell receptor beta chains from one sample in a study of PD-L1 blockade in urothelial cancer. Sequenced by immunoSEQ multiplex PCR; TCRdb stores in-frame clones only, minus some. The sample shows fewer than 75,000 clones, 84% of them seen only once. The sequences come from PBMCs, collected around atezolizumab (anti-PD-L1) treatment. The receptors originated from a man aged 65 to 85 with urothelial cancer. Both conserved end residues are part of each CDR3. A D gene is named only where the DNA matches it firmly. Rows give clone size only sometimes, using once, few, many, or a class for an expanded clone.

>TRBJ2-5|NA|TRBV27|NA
CASSFLAGHQETQYF
TGTGCCAGCAGTTTTCTGGCAGGCCACCAAGAGACCCAGTACTTC
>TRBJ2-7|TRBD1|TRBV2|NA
CAVPTFGGTGHYEQYF
TGTGCCGTCCCTACGTTTGGCGGGACAGGGCACTACGAGCAGTACTTC
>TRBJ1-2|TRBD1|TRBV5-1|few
CASSLRQGARNYGYTF
TGCGCCAGCAGCCTGAGACAGGGGGCGCGCAACTATGGCTACACCTTC
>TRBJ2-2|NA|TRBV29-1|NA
CSVDNGRGTGELFF
TGCAGCGTCGATAACGGACGGGGCACCGGGGAGCTGTTTTTT
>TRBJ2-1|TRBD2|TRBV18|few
CASSPSGTTRYNEQFF
TGTGCCAGCTCACCTTCCGGGACTACCCGCTACAATGAGCAGTTCTTC
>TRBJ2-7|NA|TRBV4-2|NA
CASSQAQGPYEQYF
TGTGCCAGCAGCCAAGCCCAGGGCCCCTACGAGCAGTACTTC
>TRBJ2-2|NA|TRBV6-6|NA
CASSGTFPSGELFF
TGTGCCAGCAGTGGGACTTTCCCAAGTGGGGAGCTGTTTTTT
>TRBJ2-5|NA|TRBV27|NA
CASRGYRVDERETQYF
TGTGCCAGCAGGGGATACAGGGTCGACGAACGAGAGACCCAGTACTTC
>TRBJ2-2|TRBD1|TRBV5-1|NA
CASSPGQGAMRTGELFF
TGCGCCAGCAGCCCGGGACAGGGGGCTATGCGAACCGGGGAGCTGTTTTTT
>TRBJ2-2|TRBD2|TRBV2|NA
CASNRLAVTGELFF
TGTGCCAGCAATAGACTAGCGGTAACCGGGGAGCTGTTTTTT
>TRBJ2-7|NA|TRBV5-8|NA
CASSPLGGFGEQYF
TGTGCCAGCAGCCCCCTGGGGGGATTCGGCGAGCAGTACTTC
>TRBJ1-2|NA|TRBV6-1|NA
CASSERRGSNYGYTF
TGTGCCAGCAGTGAAAGAAGGGGATCCAACTATGGCTACACCTTC
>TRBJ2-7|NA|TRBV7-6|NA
CASSLQGYEQYF
TGTGCCAGCAGCTTACAGGGCTACGAGCAGTACTTC
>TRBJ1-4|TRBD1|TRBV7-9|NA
CASSLGQANEKLFF
TGTGCCAGCAGCCTCGGACAGGCTAATGAAAAACTGTTTTTT
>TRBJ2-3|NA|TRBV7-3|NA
CASSLNGFPPDTQYF
TGTGCCAGCAGCTTAAACGGGTTCCCCCCAGATACGCAGTATTTT
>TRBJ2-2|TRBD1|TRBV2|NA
CASRGTGAGELFF
TGTGCCAGCAGGGGGACAGGGGCCGGGGAGCTGTTTTTT
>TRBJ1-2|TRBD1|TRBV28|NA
CASSQPGQGEYGYTF
TGTGCCAGCAGTCAGCCGGGACAGGGGGAATATGGCTACACCTTC
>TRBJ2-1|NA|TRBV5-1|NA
CASSLVLAYNEQFF
TGCGCCAGCAGCTTGGTGTTAGCGTACAATGAGCAGTTCTTC
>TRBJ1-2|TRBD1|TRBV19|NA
CASSIGTGVSGYTF
TGTGCCAGTAGTATTGGGACAGGGGTTTCTGGCTACACCTTC
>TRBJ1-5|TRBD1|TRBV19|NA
CASSSTGGGNQPQHF
TGTGCCAGTAGTTCGACAGGGGGCGGCAATCAGCCCCAGCATTTT